The 14 T cell receptor beta chains reported below all come from one sample, sequenced in a study of blood T cell repertoires in COVID-19. Clones were sequenced by immunoSEQ multiplex PCR, and TCRdb holds only the in-frame ones, with some missing. The sample holds 100,000 to 150,000 clones, around 88% seen once. The material sequenced was peripheral blood. Receptor source: a human donor in a cohort sampled during active COVID-19.

A few counts support this clone. J is TRBJ1-1 and V is TRBV19, with D possibly TRBD1 on 6 matching bases. There are 12 residues in the CDR3. Germline assignment: CDR1 LNHDA and CDR2 SQIVND (reference sequence). Deletions cut 6 bases from V and 10 bases from J, with 15 bases between. The CDR3 protein is CASRPKTGRAFF. The CDR3 bases are TGTGCCAGTAGGCCCAAGACAGGTAGAGCTTTCTTT.

V usage is TRBV7-7 and J usage is TRBJ2-2; 7 bases fit TRBD2. V shed 1 base, J shed 5 bases, and the junction held 4 bases outside the gene matches. Germline V gives CDR1 SSHAT, CDR2 FNYEAQ (reference sequence). CDR3 length equals 15 residues. The CDR3 sequence is CASSLGRGGTGELFF. DNA of the CDR3: TGTGCCAGCAGCTTAGGGCGGGGAGGGACCGGGGAGCTGTTTTTT.

The gene calls are TRBV28 and TRBJ1-3; maybe TRBD1 (5 bases). CDR1 and CDR2 (germline): MDHEN, SYDVKM. Trimming took 6 bases from V and 0 from J, leaving 6 bases between them. The CDR3 runs 13 residues. CDR3 nucleotides: TGTGCCAGCAGCACAGGCTCTGGAAACACCATATATTTT. It is translated as CASSTGSGNTIYF. The full variable domain, completed using reference TRBV28 and TRBJ1-3, is DVKVTQSSRYLVKRTGEKVFLECVQDMDHENMFWYRQDPGLGLRLIYFSYDVKMKEKGDIPEGYSVSREKKERFSLILESASTNQTSMYLCASSTGSGNTIYFGEGSWLTVV.

This clone was counted once. This sequence joins TRBV18 and TRBJ2-5; the D gene is possibly TRBD2 (5 bases). This CDR3 is built from 15 residues. Deletions cut 0 bases from V and 5 bases from J, with 13 bases between. Germline assignment: CDR1 KGHSH and CDR2 LQKENI. The DNA of the CDR3 is TGTGCCAGCTCACCACCCGAGGGAGTACGGGAGACCCAGTACTTC. Translating gives CASSPPEGVRETQYF. The whole variable domain, remainder taken from reference TRBV18 and TRBJ2-5, is NAGVMQNPRHLVRRRGQEARLRCSPMKGHSHVYWYRQLPEEGLKFMVYLQKENIIDESGMPKERFSAEFPKEGPSILRIQQVVRGDSAAYFCASSPPEGVRETQYFGPGTRLLVL.

The gene calls are TRBV7-9 and TRBJ2-7; 10 nucleotides line up with TRBD2. Germline assignment: CDR1 SEHNR and CDR2 FQNEAQ (reference sequence). CDR3 length: 15 residues. The V gene end was trimmed by 2 bases and the J gene end by 7 bases; junction bases not matched to a gene: 8. DNA of the CDR3: TGTGCCAGCAGCTTAAACCCTAGCGGGAGAAATGAGCAGTACTTC. Residues: CASSLNPSGRNEQYF.

V is TRBV9 and J is TRBJ2-2; D may be TRBD1 (5 bases). Germline V gene sequence: CDR1 SGDLS, CDR2 YYNGEE. Trimming removed 0 bases from V and 7 bases from J, with 16 bases in between. The CDR3 consists of 16 residues. CDR3 coding DNA: TGTGCCAGCAGCGTAGCTGAGACAGCCACTTACGGGGAGCTGTTTTTT. This translates into CASSVAETATYGELFF.

The J gene is TRBJ2-1, the V gene TRBV29-1; D might be TRBD1 (6 bases). Germline values: CDR1 SQVTM, CDR2 ANQGSEA. Trimming took 5 bases from V and 4 from J, leaving 15 bases between them. This CDR3 comprises 14 residues. The CDR3, as DNA: TGCAGCGTTCCCCGAGGCCAGGGGTACAATGAGCAGTTCTTC. As protein: CSVPRGQGYNEQFF.

V is TRBV20-1 and J is TRBJ2-7, with 7 bases that match TRBD2. The CDR3 length is 15 residues. Per the germline V gene, CDR1 is DFQATT and CDR2 is SNEGSKA (reference sequence). V dropped 6 bases and J dropped 6; count of bases not matched to a gene: 17. The DNA for the CDR3 is TGCAGTGCCAGTCCGCAGCGGGGAGTGATAGTCGAGCAGTACTTC. This translates into CSASPQRGVIVEQYF.

The rearrangement joins TRBV9 to TRBJ2-7; 7 nucleotides align to TRBD1. J gave up 4 bases and V 3 bases, and 10 bases lay outside the gene matches. In germline, CDR1 is SGDLS, CDR2 YYNGEE. This CDR3 region has 15 residues. This CDR3 is CASSETGTAAYEQYF. The DNA for the CDR3 is TGTGCCAGCAGCGAAACCGGGACAGCGGCTTACGAGCAGTACTTC.

The chain uses TRBV5-6 and TRBJ1-6, with 7 bases lining up with TRBD1. Per germline, CDR1 SGHDT and CDR2 YYEEEE. The CDR3 spans 15 residues. V lost 7 bases, J lost 7 bases, and 11 bases stayed unmatched. CDR3 nucleotide sequence: TGTGCCAGCCTAACCCGGGACAGCTACAATTCACCCCTCCACTTT. Translation: CASLTRDSYNSPLHF. The whole variable domain, filled in from reference TRBV5-6 and TRBJ1-6, reads DAGVTQSPTHLIKTRGQQVTLRCSPKSGHDTVSWYQQALGQGPQFIFQYYEEEERQRGNFPDRFSGHQFPNYSSELNVNALLLGDSALYLCASLTRDSYNSPLHFGNGTRLTVT.

The V and J genes are TRBV2 and TRBJ1-1; 7 bases map to TRBD1. Losses at the gene ends were 6 bases for V and 3 bases for J; bases not matched to a gene: 10. Germline V gene sequence: CDR1 SNHLY, CDR2 FYNNEI. This CDR3 spans 15 amino acids. CDR3 DNA sequence: TGTGCCAGCAGACAACCTTTAACAGGGGACACTGAAGCTTTCTTT. Amino acids: CASRQPLTGDTEAFF.

The chain links TRBV24-1 to TRBJ2-2; possible D gene TRBD2, 7 bases. CDR1 KGHDR and CDR2 SFDVKD come from the germline V gene. The V and J ends lost 4 bases and 6 bases respectively, with 17 bases between them. The CDR3 is made up of 16 amino acids. The CDR3 DNA sequence: TGTGCCACCAGTGAAGGGGGGGGACCTACCCCCGGGGAGCTGTTTTTT. This sequence encodes CATSEGGGPTPGELFF.

The CDR3: CASSPTSGQYEQYF. The CDR3 DNA is TGTGCCAGCAGCCCAACTAGCGGCCAATACGAGCAGTACTTC. The chain uses TRBV7-3 and TRBJ2-7; 8 bases match TRBD2. V gave up 5 bases and J gave up 4 bases; unmatched junction bases: 7. Germline CDR1 SGHTA, CDR2 FQGTGA. This CDR3 has 14 residues. The full variable domain, completed using reference TRBV7-3 and TRBJ2-7, is GAGVSQTPSNKVTEKGKYVELRCDPISGHTALYWYRQSLGQGPEFLIYFQGTGAADDSGLPNDRFFAVRPEGSVSTLKIQRTERGDSAVYLCASSPTSGQYEQYFGPGTRLTVT.

The rearrangement links TRBV6-5 to TRBJ2-1; the D gene is possibly TRBD2 (5 bases). The CDR3 contains 15 residues. Trimming left V 6 bases short and J 5 bases short, with 17 bases between. CDR1 and CDR2 (germline): MNHEY, SVGAGI. CDR3 loop: CASRAERRGNNEQFF. In nucleotides, the CDR3 is TGTGCCAGCAGGGCCGAGCGGAGAGGAAACAATGAGCAGTTCTTC.